A selection of T cell receptor beta chains follows, all from one sample in a study of blood T cells in healthy people across ages. In TCRdb, the 5' RACE reads were re-called with MiXCR into one record per CDR3 protein. The sample lists some 800,000 distinct CDR3 sequences; 40% to 50% were seen once. The sample consisted of blood. All receptors derive from a man aged 55-75 years in good health. CDR3s include the opening cysteine and the closing phenylalanine or tryptophan. The order of the fields is V gene, clone size, J gene, D gene, CDR3 DNA, CDR3 protein. D genes are given only for firm matches. Size is omitted from some rows. Given values are once, few, many or a class for expanded clones.

TRBV7-2	.	TRBJ2-5	TRBD2	TGTGCCAGCAGCTTAGGGTCGATAGTAGCGGGGGCTGAGCAGTACTTC	CASSLGSIVAGAEQYF
TRBV20-1	.	TRBJ2-7	TRBD2	TGCAGTGCCCAACCCACTAGCGGGGACTCCTACGAGCAGTACTTC	CSAQPTSGDSYEQYF
TRBV12-3/TRBV12-4	.	TRBJ2-3	TRBD2	TGTGCCAGCACTTTGACTAGCGTCAGCACAGATACGCAGTATTTT	CASTLTSVSTDTQYF
TRBV12-3/TRBV12-4	.	TRBJ2-4	.	TGTGCCAGCAGTTTGGGGGTGGGAGATGAGCAGTACTTC	CASSLGVGDEQYF
TRBV13	.	TRBJ2-7	.	TGTGCCAGCAGCCGGGACCACGCGGAGCAGTACTTC	CASSRDHAEQYF
TRBV6-5	few	TRBJ2-1	.	TGTGCCAGCAGTTACCTCGGTGGGAGGTACAATGAGCAGTTCTTC	CASSYLGGRYNEQFF
TRBV7-8	once	TRBJ1-4	TRBD1	TGTGCCAGCAGCGTAAACAGGGGAAGGAATGAAAAACTGTTTTTT	CASSVNRGRNEKLFF
TRBV29-1	few	TRBJ1-5	TRBD1	TGCAGCGCGCGACTTTCAGGGGGCGAGAATCAGCCCCAGCATTTT	CSARLSGGENQPQHF
TRBV11-3	.	TRBJ1-1	TRBD1	TGTGCCAGCAGCTCGGGACAGACCACTGAAGCTTTCTTT	CASSSGQTTEAFF
TRBV29-1	.	TRBJ1-2	.	TGCAGCGTTGAAGACGACAGAGGATACTATGGCTACACCTTC	CSVEDDRGYYGYTF
TRBV3-1	.	TRBJ2-3	TRBD2	TGTGCCAGCAGCGCCGGACTAGCGGGGGATACGCAGTATTTT	CASSAGLAGDTQYF
TRBV6-5	.	TRBJ2-3	TRBD2	TGTGCCAGCAGAACAAGGACTAGCGGGGGGGCCCATACGCAGTATTTT	CASRTRTSGGAHTQYF
TRBV5-6	few	TRBJ1-6	TRBD1	TGTGCCAGCAACTTATTCCGGACAGGGACCTATAATTCACCCCTCCACTTT	CASNLFRTGTYNSPLHF
TRBV29-1	many	TRBJ2-5	.	TGCAGCGTTGAATATTCAGGGTCTGTGACCCAGTACTTC	CSVEYSGSVTQYF
TRBV7-2	.	TRBJ2-7	.	TGTGCCAGCAGCTTAGCCAACCCACAAACCTACGAGCAGTACTTC	CASSLANPQTYEQYF
TRBV9	.	TRBJ1-3	.	TGTGCCAGCAGCGTAGGGGCAGCGAACTCTGGAAACACCATATATTTT	CASSVGAANSGNTIYF
TRBV6-1	.	TRBJ1-1	.	TGTGCCAGTCGTTCAGGGAGTTACACTGGAGCTTTCTTT	CASRSGSYTGAFF
TRBV7-9	.	TRBJ1-1	.	TGTGCCAGCAGCTTTGGGGGGACCCTTATGAACACTGAAGCTTTCTTT	CASSFGGTLMNTEAFF
TRBV20-1	.	TRBJ2-5	.	TGCAGTGCTAGGGTGGCCGCCGCGACCCAGTACTTC	CSARVAAATQYF
TRBV10-3	.	TRBJ2-7	.	TGTGCCATCAGCTCCGGGACTCCCGACGAGCAGTACTTC	CAISSGTPDEQYF
TRBV12-3/TRBV12-4	few	TRBJ2-5	TRBD2	TGTGCCAGCAGTTCTTTAGCGGGGGGGCGCCGGGAGACCCAGTACTTC	CASSSLAGGRRETQYF
TRBV29-1	.	TRBJ1-4	TRBD1	TGCAGCGCCTTACAGGGGGACTTTGAAAAACTGTTTTTT	CSALQGDFEKLFF
TRBV12-3/TRBV12-4	.	TRBJ1-2	.	TGTGCCAGCAGTTTATCTGGACAGACCTATGGCTACACCTTC	CASSLSGQTYGYTF
TRBV20-1	.	TRBJ2-1	.	TGCAGTGCGCGGGTCGGGGGTACAGGGACCCAGTTCTTC	CSARVGGTGTQFF
TRBV6-1	few	TRBJ2-6	.	TGTGCCAGCACCCTAGGGGGCTCTGGGGCCAACGTCCTGACTTTC	CASTLGGSGANVLTF
TRBV27	.	TRBJ1-5	.	TGTGCCAGCGGCCCGGGACCGAACTTGTTTAGCAATCAGCCCCAGCATTTT	CASGPGPNLFSNQPQHF
TRBV7-8	few	TRBJ2-1	.	TGTGCCAGCAGCTACACCGGGAGTTACAATGAGCAGTTCTTC	CASSYTGSYNEQFF
TRBV2	.	TRBJ2-1	TRBD2	TGTGCCAGCTCGCTAGCGGGGGGCGGAGATGAGCAGTTCTTC	CASSLAGGGDEQFF
TRBV20-1	once	TRBJ1-2	.	TGCAGTGCTAGAGATCTGGACAGTGGATGGGACTATGGCTACACCTTC	CSARDLDSGWDYGYTF